Listed below are T cell receptor beta chains from one sample, sequenced in a study of T cell responses to AZD1222 COVID-19 vaccine. TCRdb keeps only in-frame clones here, not all; method: immunoSEQ multiplex PCR. The table records around 70,000 clones, about 90% of them present only once. The sequencing used peripheral blood, collected on day 0 of AZD1222 vaccination. The receptors derive from an adult in good health. The CDR3 runs from the conserved cysteine through the conserved F or W. The D gene is left open where the match is weak. A row's size may be missing; if present it is once, few, many or a size class.

>15|TRBD2|TRBV7-3|TRBJ2-1|NA
CASSLSGRDYNEQFF
TGTGCCAGCAGCTTAAGCGGGAGAGACTACAATGAGCAGTTCTTC
>15|NA|TRBV19|TRBJ2-2|NA
CASSISQGVTGELFF
TGTGCCAGTAGTATTTCCCAGGGAGTCACCGGGGAGCTGTTTTTT
>14|NA|TRBV14|TRBJ2-5|NA
CASSHPPGLGTQYF
TGTGCCAGCAGCCACCCACCTGGGCTTGGGACCCAGTACTTC
>15|TRBD1|TRBV5-1|TRBJ2-7|NA
CASSLAGGSSYEQYF
TGCGCCAGCAGCTTGGCAGGGGGAAGCTCCTACGAGCAGTACTTC
>13|NA|TRBV12-3/TRBV12-4|TRBJ2-7|NA
CASSLEGGYEQYF
TGTGCCAGCAGTTTAGAGGGTGGCTACGAGCAGTACTTC
>15|NA|TRBV3-1/TRBV3-2|TRBJ2-3|once
CASSKRRESTDTQYF
TGTGCCAGCAGCAAAAGGAGGGAAAGCACAGATACGCAGTATTTT
>16|NA|TRBV5-1|TRBJ2-5|few
CASSLRASSAQETQYF
TGCGCCAGCAGCTTGCGGGCCTCTAGCGCACAAGAGACCCAGTACTTC
>14|NA|TRBV19|TRBJ1-1|NA
CASSPRQEVLEAFF
TGTGCCAGTAGTCCGAGGCAGGAGGTTCTTGAAGCTTTCTTT
>15|TRBD2|TRBV28|TRBJ2-7|NA
CASSSPGTTHYEQYF
TGTGCCAGCAGTTCTCCCGGGACTACCCACTACGAGCAGTACTTC
>15|TRBD1|TRBV28|TRBJ1-5|NA
CASSLRQGSNQPQHF
TGTGCCAGCAGTTTAAGACAGGGGAGCAATCAGCCCCAGCATTTT
>14|TRBD1|TRBV7-2|TRBJ1-6|NA
CASSSTRGHSPLHF
TGTGCCAGCAGCAGTACTAGGGGGCATTCACCCCTCCACTTT
>13|NA|TRBV2|TRBJ1-3|NA
CASMGGSGNTIYF
TGTGCCAGCATGGGGGGTTCTGGAAACACCATATATTTT
>15|TRBD2|TRBV5-1|TRBJ2-1|once
CASSLGSLAVAEQFF
TGCGCCAGCAGCTTGGGGTCGCTAGCGGTGGCTGAGCAGTTCTTC
>13|NA|TRBV4-3|TRBJ1-2|NA
CASSQGLNYGYTF
TGCGCCAGCAGCCAAGGGCTCAACTATGGCTACACCTTC
>15|NA|TRBV4-3|TRBJ2-3|NA
CASSQESLVADTQYF
TGCGCCAGCAGCCAAGAATCCCTAGTTGCAGATACGCAGTATTTT
>14|NA|TRBV6-1|TRBJ1-2|NA
CASSEGGQNYGYTF
TGTGCCAGCAGTGAAGGGGGACAAAACTATGGCTACACCTTC
>11|NA|TRBV29-1|TRBJ1-1|NA
CSVQEIGAAFF
TGCAGCGTCCAAGAGATAGGGGCGGCTTTCTTT
>16|NA|TRBV4-1|TRBJ1-2|NA
CASSQDRPGDGYGYTF
TGCGCCAGCAGCCAAGATCGTCCAGGGGACGGGTATGGCTACACCTTC
>12|NA|TRBV6-6|TRBJ2-1|NA
CASSYSYNEQFF
TGTGCCAGCAGTTACTCCTACAATGAGCAGTTCTTC
>15|TRBD2|TRBV6-2/TRBV6-3|TRBJ2-1|NA
CASSGELAGVNEQFF
TGTGCCAGCAGCGGAGAGCTAGCGGGAGTTAATGAGCAGTTCTTC
>14|TRBD2|TRBV27|TRBJ2-5|NA
CASSFTSGGETQYF
TGTGCCAGCAGTTTCACTAGCGGCGGAGAGACCCAGTACTTC
>14|NA|TRBV6-6|TRBJ1-2|NA
CASRGALANYGYTF
TGTGCCAGCAGGGGGGCACTAGCTAACTATGGCTACACCTTC
>15|TRBD1|TRBV19|TRBJ1-2|NA
CASRAREGQGYGYTF
TGTGCCAGTAGGGCCCGGGAGGGACAGGGCTATGGCTACACCTTC
>13|NA|TRBV5-1|TRBJ1-2|NA
CASSLGSGRGYTF
TGCGCCAGCAGCTTGGGTTCGGGTCGGGGCTACACCTTC
>15|TRBD1|TRBV5-1|TRBJ2-3|NA
CASSWGQGAIDTQYF
TGCGCCAGCAGCTGGGGCCAGGGGGCGATAGATACGCAGTATTTT
>16|TRBD1|TRBV6-1|TRBJ1-3|NA
CASSATGGPSGNTIYF
TGTGCCAGCAGTGCCACAGGGGGACCCTCTGGAAACACCATATATTTT
>12|NA|TRBV30|TRBJ1-1|NA
CAWRVTGGEAFF
TGTGCCTGGAGGGTGACAGGTGGTGAAGCTTTCTTT
>18|NA|TRBV3-1/TRBV3-2|TRBJ2-3|NA
CASSQDGAADGGADTQYF
TGTGCCAGCAGCCAAGATGGTGCGGCGGATGGGGGAGCAGATACGCAGTATTTT
>15|NA|TRBV5-8|TRBJ1-3|NA
CASSPGRGSGNTIYF
TGTGCCAGCAGTCCAGGACGGGGTTCTGGAAACACCATATATTTT
>17|TRBD1|TRBV28|TRBJ1-3|few
CASTTHQGAPSGNTIYF
TGTGCCAGCACCACCCACCAGGGGGCCCCCTCTGGAAACACCATATATTTT
>11|NA|TRBV20-1|TRBJ2-7|NA
CSARVYYEQYF
TGCAGTGCTAGAGTTTATTACGAGCAGTACTTC
>14|TRBD1|TRBV28|TRBJ1-1|NA
CASREDRVNTEAFF
TGTGCCAGCCGGGAGGACAGGGTTAACACTGAAGCTTTCTTT
>14|NA|TRBV10-1|TRBJ2-2|NA
CASRDSINTGELFF
TGCGCCAGCAGGGACTCGATTAACACCGGGGAGCTGTTTTTT
>18|NA|TRBV4-2|TRBJ1-4|NA
CASSPGTALSFYNEKLFF
TGTGCCAGCAGCCCCGGGACCGCGCTCTCCTTTTATAATGAAAAACTGTTTTTT
>15|TRBD1|TRBV27|TRBJ1-4|NA
CASSYGTGANEKLFF
TGTGCCAGCAGTTATGGGACAGGGGCTAATGAAAAACTGTTTTTT
>12|TRBD2|TRBV27|TRBJ2-7|NA
CASSWGGSEQYF
TGTGCCAGCAGTTGGGGGGGGAGCGAGCAGTACTTC
>18|NA|TRBV28|TRBJ1-4|NA
CASSPGKRRGVANEKLFF
TGTGCCAGCAGCCCAGGGAAGCGGAGGGGAGTCGCTAATGAAAAACTGTTTTTT
>16|NA|TRBV27|TRBJ1-1|NA
CASSLGVVALNTEAFF
TGTGCCAGCAGTTTAGGGGTAGTCGCGCTGAACACTGAAGCTTTCTTT
>13|NA|TRBV5-1|TRBJ2-7|NA
CASSLGLVYEQYF
TGCGCCAGCAGCTTGGGGCTAGTCTACGAGCAGTACTTC
>14|NA|TRBV6-2/TRBV6-3|TRBJ2-7|NA
CASSYGQGTHEQYF
TGTGCCAGCAGTTACGGTCAGGGGACCCACGAGCAGTACTTC
>16|NA|TRBV5-6|TRBJ1-1|NA
CASSSERRQTNTEAFF
TGTGCCAGCAGCTCGGAAAGACGACAGACGAACACTGAAGCTTTCTTT
>16|TRBD2|TRBV11-2|TRBJ2-1|once
CASSYGASGMADEQFF
TGTGCCAGCAGCTATGGGGCTAGCGGGATGGCGGATGAGCAGTTCTTC
>11|NA|TRBV20-1|TRBJ2-5|NA
CSASGPTNQYF
TGCAGTGCTAGTGGCCCGACCAATCAGTACTTC
>16|NA|TRBV28|TRBJ1-2|NA
CASSPFRDTANYGYTF
TGTGCCAGCAGTCCTTTCCGGGACACAGCTAACTATGGCTACACCTTC
>12|NA|TRBV28|TRBJ1-6|NA
CASSGENSPLHF
TGTGCCAGCAGCGGAGAGAATTCACCCCTCCACTTT
>11|NA|TRBV2|TRBJ2-1|NA
CASSEYNEQFF
TGTGCCAGCAGTGAGTACAATGAGCAGTTCTTC
>15|TRBD2|TRBV28|TRBJ2-2|NA
CATWAGSGPPGELFF
TGTGCCACCTGGGCGGGTAGCGGGCCCCCCGGGGAGCTGTTTTTT
>16|TRBD2|TRBV24-1|TRBJ2-5|NA
CATSEYLAGGQETQYF
TGTGCCACCAGTGAATACCTAGCGGGAGGGCAAGAGACCCAGTACTTC
>16|NA|TRBV2|TRBJ1-3|NA
CASSQPPGTYGNTIYF
TGTGCCAGCAGTCAACCCCCCGGGACATACGGAAACACCATATATTTT
>14|TRBD1|TRBV2|TRBJ1-1|NA
CASRRQGELTEAFF
TGTGCCAGCAGACGACAGGGAGAGTTGACTGAAGCTTTCTTT
>17|TRBD1|TRBV6-4|TRBJ2-1|NA
CASSDSRGTGFHNEQFF
TGTGCCAGCAGTGACTCGAGGGGGACAGGGTTTCACAATGAGCAGTTCTTC
>20|TRBD2|TRBV3-1/TRBV3-2|TRBJ2-1|NA
CASRHLTSGRDQRGFNEQFF
TGTGCCAGCAGGCACTTAACTAGCGGGAGGGATCAAAGGGGGTTCAATGAGCAGTTCTTC
>16|NA|TRBV27|TRBJ2-3|NA
CASKVGSLFSTDTQYF
TGTGCCAGCAAAGTCGGGTCCCTCTTTAGCACAGATACGCAGTATTTT
>10|NA|TRBV19|TRBJ1-6|NA
CASIKGGVNF
TGTGCCAGTATAAAGGGCGGCGTGAACTTT
>12|NA|TRBV12-3/TRBV12-4|TRBJ1-1|NA
CASSLGNLQAFF
TGTGCCAGCAGTCTCGGTAACTTACAAGCTTTCTTT
>15|TRBD1|TRBV30|TRBJ1-1|few
CAWRGRGHRNTEAFF
TGTGCCTGGAGGGGGAGGGGGCACCGGAACACTGAAGCTTTCTTT
>15|TRBD1|TRBV30|TRBJ1-1|NA
CAWREGVTGADEAFF
TGTGCCTGGAGAGAGGGGGTGACAGGGGCGGATGAAGCTTTCTTT
>16|TRBD2|TRBV7-9|TRBJ2-2|NA
CASSFLLAGNTGELFF
TGTGCCAGCAGCTTCCTACTAGCGGGAAACACCGGGGAGCTGTTTTTT
>14|TRBD1|TRBV7-9|TRBJ1-1|once
CASSPRTGNTEAFF
TGTGCCAGCAGCCCAAGGACAGGTAACACTGAAGCTTTCTTT